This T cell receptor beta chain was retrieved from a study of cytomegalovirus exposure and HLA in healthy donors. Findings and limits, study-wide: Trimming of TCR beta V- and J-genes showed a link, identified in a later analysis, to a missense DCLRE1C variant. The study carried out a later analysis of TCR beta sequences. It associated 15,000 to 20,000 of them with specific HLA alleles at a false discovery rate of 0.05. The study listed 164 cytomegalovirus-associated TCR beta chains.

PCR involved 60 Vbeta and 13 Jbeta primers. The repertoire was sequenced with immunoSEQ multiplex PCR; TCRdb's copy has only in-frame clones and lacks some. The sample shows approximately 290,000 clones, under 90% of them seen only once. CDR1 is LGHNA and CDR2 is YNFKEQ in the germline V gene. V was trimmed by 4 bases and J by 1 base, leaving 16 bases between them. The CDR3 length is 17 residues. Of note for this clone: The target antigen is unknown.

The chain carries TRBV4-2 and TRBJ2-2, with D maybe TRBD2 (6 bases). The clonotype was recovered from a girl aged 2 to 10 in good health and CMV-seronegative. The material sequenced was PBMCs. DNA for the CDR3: TGTGCCAGCAGCCCTTTGGGGGGTGCTGGGAACACCGGGGAGCTGTTTTTT. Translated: CASSPLGGAGNTGELFF.